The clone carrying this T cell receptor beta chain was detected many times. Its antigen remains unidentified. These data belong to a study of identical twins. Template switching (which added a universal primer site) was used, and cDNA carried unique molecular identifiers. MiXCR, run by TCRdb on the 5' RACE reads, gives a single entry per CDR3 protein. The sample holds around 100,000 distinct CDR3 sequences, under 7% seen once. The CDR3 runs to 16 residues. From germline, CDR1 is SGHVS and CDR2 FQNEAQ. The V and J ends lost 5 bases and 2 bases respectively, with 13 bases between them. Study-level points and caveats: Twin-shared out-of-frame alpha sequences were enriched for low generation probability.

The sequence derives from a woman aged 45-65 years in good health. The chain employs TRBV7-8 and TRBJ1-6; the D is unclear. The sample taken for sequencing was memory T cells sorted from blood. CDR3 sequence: CASSPTLGTYNSPLHF. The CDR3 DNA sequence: TGTGCCAGCAGCCCCACCCTAGGGACCTATAATTCACCCCTCCACTTT.